The next 23 T cell receptor beta chains were all read from a single sample in a study of blood T cell repertoires in COVID-19. TCRdb keeps only in-frame clones here, not all; method: immunoSEQ multiplex PCR. The sample has about 160,000 clones, roughly 90% seen once. Specimen: peripheral blood. These receptors were taken from a man in his thirties or forties with COVID-19, enrolled during active disease.

The chain uses TRBV19 and TRBJ2-7, with a tentative D call TRBD1 (5 bases). V lost 1 base to trimming and J lost 0 bases, with 13 bases between them. Per the germline V gene, CDR1 is LNHDA and CDR2 is SQIVND (reference sequence). The CDR3 has 16 amino acids. The CDR3 loop reads CASSIVDTSYSYEQYF. CDR3 nucleotides: TGTGCCAGTAGTATAGTGGACACTTCTTACTCCTACGAGCAGTACTTC.

The chain combines TRBV5-6 with TRBJ1-6; D is uncertain. This CDR3 is 13 amino acids long. Trimming removed 1 base from V and 14 bases from J, with 13 bases in between. Germline CDR1 and CDR2: SGHDT and YYEEEE. The CDR3 coding sequence is TGTGCCAGCAGCTTGTGGGGAGGGCAAGCCCTCCACTTT. This translates into CASSLWGGQALHF.

The chain has TRBV11-2 and TRBJ1-4, with 7 bases fitting TRBD1. Germline-derived CDR1 and CDR2 are SGHAT and FQNNGV. The CDR3 sequence is 16 residues long. With 6 bases clipped from V and 8 bases from J, the junction kept 15 bases outside the gene matches. CDR3 nucleotide sequence: TGTGCCAGCAGTTCTGTCCAGGGGGACCCGGGGGAAAAACTGTTTTTT. Its protein product is CASSSVQGDPGEKLFF.

This chain uses TRBV7-9 with TRBJ2-7, with 8 bases aligning to TRBD2. Germline CDR1 and CDR2: SEHNR and FQNEAQ (reference sequence). The V segment lost 7 bases and the J segment 2 bases; nucleotides outside the gene matches: 13. This CDR3 comprises 16 residues. CDR3 protein: CASTNLGGGLAYEQYF. The DNA for the CDR3 is TGTGCCAGCACCAATCTGGGTGGGGGACTAGCCTACGAGCAGTACTTC.

A single count supports this clone. The chain joins TRBV2 to TRBJ2-2, with TRBD1 matching over 9 bases. Trimming cost V 7 bases and J 7 bases; bases outside gene matches: 7. Germline V gene lookup returns CDR1 SNHLY and CDR2 FYNNEI. This CDR3 is built from 14 residues. For the CDR3, the DNA is TGTGCCAGCAAAAGGGACAGGGTGATCGGGGAGCTGTTTTTT. Its translation is CASKRDRVIGELFF.

The gene calls are TRBV9 and TRBJ2-5, with 10 bases matching TRBD2. Germline lookup yields CDR1 SGDLS and CDR2 YYNGEE. V lost 0 bases to trimming and J lost 5 bases; unmatched junction nucleotides: 4. The CDR3 spans 15 residues. The CDR3: CASSVGTSGVETQYF. The CDR3 DNA reads as TGTGCCAGCAGCGTAGGGACTAGCGGAGTTGAGACCCAGTACTTC.

The CDR3 DNA sequence: TGTGCCAGCAGCTTCCAGGGGGTTATTTACAATGAGCAGTTCTTC. It is translated as CASSFQGVIYNEQFF. V and J are TRBV7-2 and TRBJ2-1; 7 bases fit TRBD1. The CDR3 covers 15 residues. In germline, CDR1 is SGHTA, CDR2 FQGNSA. Trimming at V came to 3 bases and at J to 4 bases, leaving 6 bases not matched to a gene.

The table lists this clone with a count of one. The sample has other DNA sequences that encode this CDR3 too. The chain uses TRBV7-2 and TRBJ1-4; unclear D gene. In germline, CDR1 is SGHTA, CDR2 FQGNSA. V was cut by 1 base and J by 5 bases, with 8 bases left in between. The CDR3 is 14 amino acids. The CDR3 is CASSLGRVNEKLFF. CDR3 DNA sequence: TGTGCCAGCAGCTTAGGGAGGGTCAATGAAAAACTGTTTTTT.

The rearrangement links TRBV19 to TRBJ1-2; D is unclear. The germline V gene encodes CDR1 LNHDA and CDR2 SQIVND (reference sequence). The CDR3 has 14 residues. Trimming removed 6 bases from V and 0 bases from J, with 11 bases in between. The DNA of the CDR3 is TGTGCCAGTAGGCTCGTCGGGGCTAACTATGGCTACACCTTC. Translated: CASRLVGANYGYTF.

The chain has TRBV29-1 and TRBJ1-3; 9 nucleotides line up with TRBD1. V was clipped by 6 bases and J by 1 base; unmatched bases: 4. The germline gives CDR1 SQVTM, CDR2 ANQGSEA. This CDR3 contains 14 residues. Here the CDR3 DNA reads TGCAGCGTGTTGACAGGGGGTTCTGGAAACACCATATATTTT. It encodes CSVLTGGSGNTIYF.

The chain recombines TRBV28 with TRBJ1-5; a possible D gene is TRBD1 (6 bases). V lost 3 bases, J lost 7 bases, and 16 bases lay in between. Looked up from germline, CDR1 is MDHEN and CDR2 is SYDVKM. There are 15 residues in the CDR3. The chain's CDR3 is CASSLFQGGKQPQHF. The CDR3 DNA reads as TGTGCCAGCAGTTTGTTTCAAGGGGGTAAACAGCCCCAGCATTTT.

This sequence joins TRBV15 and TRBJ2-5; D is unclear. The CDR3 spans 15 residues. Per the germline V gene, CDR1 is LNHNV and CDR2 is YYDKDF (reference sequence). Trimming pared 0 bases from V and 1 base from J, leaving 9 bases between. The CDR3 DNA sequence: TGTGCCACCAGCAGAGATCGGTGGGCCCAAGAGACCCAGTACTTC. Amino acids: CATSRDRWAQETQYF.

This rearrangement joins TRBV5-4 to TRBJ2-1, with TRBD2 matching over 7 bases. CDR1 is SGHNT, CDR2 YYREEE, per germline (reference sequence). This CDR3 contains 19 residues. The trim removed 4 bases at V and 7 bases at J, leaving 23 bases unmatched. The CDR3 DNA sequence: TGTGCCAGCAGCGTAGATCGGGTAGCGGGCCCCCTTGAGAGGAATGAGCAGTTCTTC. Protein sequence: CASSVDRVAGPLERNEQFF.

For the CDR3, the DNA is TGCGCCAGCAGCTTGAGGGTTGGGGGGGCCAACCCCATGAACACTGAAGCTTTCTTT. Its protein product is CASSLRVGGANPMNTEAFF. The chain has TRBV5-1 and TRBJ1-1, with a tentative D call TRBD1 (6 bases). Germline values: CDR1 SGHRS, CDR2 YFSETQ. The CDR3 runs to 19 residues. The V end was cut by 1 base, the J end by 0 bases, with 22 bases between.

The chain carries TRBV19 and TRBJ1-1; D not resolved. Looked up from germline, CDR1 is LNHDA and CDR2 is SQIVND (reference sequence). V was cut by 1 base and J by 0 bases, with 18 bases left in between. CDR3 length equals 18 residues. This CDR3 reads CASSIGLAATSLNTEAFF. DNA of the CDR3: TGTGCCAGTAGTATAGGATTAGCGGCCACCTCGCTGAACACTGAAGCTTTCTTT.

On this clone itself: Other DNA sequences from this sample encode an identical CDR3 as well. The V and J genes are TRBV6-5 and TRBJ1-1; D is ambiguous. Germline V CDR1 and CDR2: MNHEY, SVGAGI. V lost 0 bases and J 1 base, leaving 6 bases between the germline ends. The CDR3 contains 14 residues. CDR3 protein: CASSYSEGNTEAFF. The CDR3 region has the DNA TGTGCCAGCAGTTACTCAGAGGGGAACACTGAAGCTTTCTTT.

The chain links TRBV10-3 to TRBJ2-7, with 13 positions matching TRBD2. Per germline, CDR1 ENHRY and CDR2 SYGVKD. This CDR3 region has 17 residues. Germline trimming cut 4 bases from V and 1 base from J; bases unmatched to any gene: 7. The DNA of the CDR3 is TGTGCCATCAGTGGCCATGAGGGACTAGCGGGATCCTACGAGCAGTACTTC. Protein sequence: CAISGHEGLAGSYEQYF.

This chain links TRBV3-1 (or the pseudogene TRBV3-2) with TRBJ1-4; D may be TRBD1 (6 bases). This CDR3 has 17 amino acids. Germline CDR1 LGHDT, CDR2 YNNKEL (reference sequence). V dropped 1 base and J dropped 3 bases, with 15 bases sitting between them. CDR3 DNA: TGTGCCAGCAGCCAAGGGCAGGGGAGTAGGGCTAATGAAAAACTGTTTTTT. Translating gives CASSQGQGSRANEKLFF.

This rearrangement joins TRBV27 to TRBJ1-2; the D is unclear. CDR3 size: 15 residues. Germline CDR1 is MNHEY and CDR2 is SMNVEV (reference sequence). Trimming took 0 bases from V and 7 from J, leaving 15 bases between them. CDR3 residues: CASSLSGRADGGYTF. The CDR3, as DNA: TGTGCCAGCAGTTTATCGGGGAGGGCTGATGGTGGCTACACCTTC.

The gene calls are TRBV18 and TRBJ2-5; D is perhaps TRBD2 (6 bases). This CDR3 has 13 amino acids. Trimming pared 4 bases from V and 4 bases from J, leaving 10 bases between. Germline V gene data show CDR1 as KGHSH and CDR2 as LQKENI. In DNA form, the CDR3 reads TGTGCCAGCTCACAGCGGGCAGGAGAGACCCAGTACTTC. Protein sequence: CASSQRAGETQYF.

The chain has TRBV5-8 and TRBJ2-3; 10 bases are a match to TRBD1. Unmatched junction bases numbered 2, after V lost 1 base and J lost 3 bases. CDR1 SGHTS and CDR2 YDEGEE come from the germline V gene. The length of the CDR3 is 15 residues. As DNA, the CDR3 is TGTGCCAGCAGCTTGCCGGGACAGGGGACAGATACGCAGTATTTT. It yields the protein CASSLPGQGTDTQYF.

The chain combines TRBV6-1 with TRBJ1-1, with D possibly matching TRBD1 (5 bases). The CDR3 sequence is 14 residues long. V shed 2 bases and J shed 4 bases, with 11 bases lying between them. Per germline, CDR1 MNHNS and CDR2 SASEGT. CDR3 bases: TGTGCCAGCAGTGAAAGGAGACAGATCACTGAAGCTTTCTTT. Amino acids: CASSERRQITEAFF.

The genes are TRBV2 and TRBJ2-7; 7 positions agree with TRBD1. CDR3 size: 13 residues. CDR1 and CDR2 from the germline V gene are SNHLY and FYNNEI. V gave up 0 bases and J gave up 7 bases; unmatched junction bases: 3. This chain's CDR3 is CASSEAIQGEQYF. The CDR3, as DNA: TGTGCCAGCAGTGAAGCTATACAGGGGGAGCAGTACTTC.